This TCR beta chain was sequenced during a study of shared clonotypes between healthy human individuals. The V end lost 2 bases, the J end lost 2 bases, and 10 bases lay between the germline ends. The CDR3 has 14 residues. Looked up from germline, CDR1 is MNHEY and CDR2 is SVGAGI. Naive CD8 cells lacked CD45RO, underwent positive selection for CCR7 and left out terminally differentiated effector memory CD45RA+ cells. Deep-level assay runs were performed. Assay: immunoSEQ multiplex PCR; the TCRdb copy retains only in-frame clones and omits some. This table holds 2 million to 2.5 million clones, roughly 91% found once. This clone was counted once. Other DNA sequences in the sample encode the same CDR3.

The source is a man aged 18 to 30 in good health. Some clones in this sample may be carry-over from other donors' samples. The source material was naive CD8+ T cells from PBMCs. The chain couples TRBV6-5 to TRBJ2-7; D unclear. CDR3 loop: CASSYSEGTYEQYF. In nucleotides, the CDR3 is TGTGCCAGCAGTTACAGTGAAGGAACCTACGAGCAGTACTTC.